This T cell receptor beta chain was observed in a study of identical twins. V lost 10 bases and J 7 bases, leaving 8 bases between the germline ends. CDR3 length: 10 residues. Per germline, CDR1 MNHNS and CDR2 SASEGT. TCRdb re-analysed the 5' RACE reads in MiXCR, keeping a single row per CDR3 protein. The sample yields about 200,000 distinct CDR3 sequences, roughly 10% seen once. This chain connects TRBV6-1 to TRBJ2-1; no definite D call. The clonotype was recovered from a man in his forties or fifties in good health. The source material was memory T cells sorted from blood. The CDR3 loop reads CATAWNEQFF. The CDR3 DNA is TGTGCCACCGCGTGGAATGAGCAGTTCTTC.